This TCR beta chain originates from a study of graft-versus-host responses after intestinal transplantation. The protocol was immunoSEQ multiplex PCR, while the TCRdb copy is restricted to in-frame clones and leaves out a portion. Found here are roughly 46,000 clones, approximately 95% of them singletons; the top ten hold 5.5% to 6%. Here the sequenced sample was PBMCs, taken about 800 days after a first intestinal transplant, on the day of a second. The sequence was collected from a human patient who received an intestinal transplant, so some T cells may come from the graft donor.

CDR3 region: CASSATSGRAHEQYF. The CDR3 nucleotides are TGTGCCAGCAGCGCGACTAGCGGGAGGGCCCACGAGCAGTACTTC. The V gene is TRBV5-4, the J gene TRBJ2-7; 14 bases match TRBD2. Germline V gene sequence: CDR1 SGHNT, CDR2 YYREEE (reference sequence). Losses at the gene ends were 4 bases for V and 5 bases for J; bases not matched to a gene: 5. This CDR3 has 15 residues.